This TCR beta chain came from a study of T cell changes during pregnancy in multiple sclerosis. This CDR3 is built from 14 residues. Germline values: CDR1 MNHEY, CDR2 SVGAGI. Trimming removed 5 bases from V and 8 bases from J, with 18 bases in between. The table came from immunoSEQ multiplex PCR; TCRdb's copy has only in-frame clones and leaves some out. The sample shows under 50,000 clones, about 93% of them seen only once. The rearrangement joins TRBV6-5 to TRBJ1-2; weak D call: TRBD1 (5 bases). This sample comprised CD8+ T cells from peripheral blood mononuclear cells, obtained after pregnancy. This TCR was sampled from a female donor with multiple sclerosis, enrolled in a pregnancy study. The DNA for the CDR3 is TGTGCCAGCAGTCTCCAGGGATTATTGGGGGGCTACACCTTC. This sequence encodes CASSLQGLLGGYTF.